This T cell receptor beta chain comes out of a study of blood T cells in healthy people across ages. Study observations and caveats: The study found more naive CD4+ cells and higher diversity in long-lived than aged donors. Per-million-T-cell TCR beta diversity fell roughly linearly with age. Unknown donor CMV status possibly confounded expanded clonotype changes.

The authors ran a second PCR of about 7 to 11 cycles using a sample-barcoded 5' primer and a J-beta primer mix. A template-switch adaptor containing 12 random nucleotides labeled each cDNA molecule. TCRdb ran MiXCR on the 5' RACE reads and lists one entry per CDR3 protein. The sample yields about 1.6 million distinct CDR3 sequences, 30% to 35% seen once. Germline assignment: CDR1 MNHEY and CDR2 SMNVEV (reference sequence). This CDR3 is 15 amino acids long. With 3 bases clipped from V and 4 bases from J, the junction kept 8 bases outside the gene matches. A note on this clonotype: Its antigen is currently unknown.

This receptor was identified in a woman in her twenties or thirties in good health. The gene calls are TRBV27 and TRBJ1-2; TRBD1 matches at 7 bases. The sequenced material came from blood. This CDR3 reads CASSLYGTASYGYTF. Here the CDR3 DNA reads TGTGCCAGCAGTTTGTACGGGACAGCCTCCTATGGCTACACCTTC.